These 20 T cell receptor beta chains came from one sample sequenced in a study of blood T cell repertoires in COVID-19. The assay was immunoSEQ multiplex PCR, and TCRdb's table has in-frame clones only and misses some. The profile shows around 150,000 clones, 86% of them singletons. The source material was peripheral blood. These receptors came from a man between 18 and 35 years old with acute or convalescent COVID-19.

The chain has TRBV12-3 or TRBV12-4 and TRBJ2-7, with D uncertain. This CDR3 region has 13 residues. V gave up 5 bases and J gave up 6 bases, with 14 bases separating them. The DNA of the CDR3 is TGTGCCAGCAGTCTCGGAGTACGGAGCGAGCAGTACGTC. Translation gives CASSLGVRSEQYV.

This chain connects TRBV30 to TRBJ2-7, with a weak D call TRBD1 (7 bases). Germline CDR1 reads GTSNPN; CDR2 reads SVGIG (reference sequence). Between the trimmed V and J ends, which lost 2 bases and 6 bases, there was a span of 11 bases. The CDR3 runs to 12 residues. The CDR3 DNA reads TGTGCCTGGAGTAGACAGGGAGGCGAGCAGTACGTC. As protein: CAWSRQGGEQYV.

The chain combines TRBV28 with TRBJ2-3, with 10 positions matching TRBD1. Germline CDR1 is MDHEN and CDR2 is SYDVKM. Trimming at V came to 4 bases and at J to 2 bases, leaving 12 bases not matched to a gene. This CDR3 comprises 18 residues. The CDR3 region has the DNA TGTGCCAGCAGTTACTCGATTTCCGGGACAGGGGTCACAGATACGCAGTATTTT. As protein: CASSYSISGTGVTDTQYF. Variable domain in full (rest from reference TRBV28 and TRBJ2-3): DVKVTQSSRYLVKRTGEKVFLECVQDMDHENMFWYRQDPGLGLRLIYFSYDVKMKEKGDIPEGYSVSREKKERFSLILESASTNQTSMYLCASSYSISGTGVTDTQYFGPGTRLTVL.

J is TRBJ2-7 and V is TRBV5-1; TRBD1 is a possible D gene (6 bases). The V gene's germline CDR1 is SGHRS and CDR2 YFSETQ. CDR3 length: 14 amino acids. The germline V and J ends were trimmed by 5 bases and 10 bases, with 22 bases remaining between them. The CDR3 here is CASSIRTAGSTQYF. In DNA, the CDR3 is TGCGCCAGCAGTATTAGGACAGCCGGGTCCACACAGTACTTC.

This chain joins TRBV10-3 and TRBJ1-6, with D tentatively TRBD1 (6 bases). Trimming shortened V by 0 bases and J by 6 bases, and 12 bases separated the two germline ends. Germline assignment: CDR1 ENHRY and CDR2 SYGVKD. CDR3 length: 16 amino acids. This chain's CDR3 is CAISESAGAFNSPLHF. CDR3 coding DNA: TGTGCCATCAGTGAGTCGGCAGGGGCGTTTAATTCACCCCTCCACTTT.

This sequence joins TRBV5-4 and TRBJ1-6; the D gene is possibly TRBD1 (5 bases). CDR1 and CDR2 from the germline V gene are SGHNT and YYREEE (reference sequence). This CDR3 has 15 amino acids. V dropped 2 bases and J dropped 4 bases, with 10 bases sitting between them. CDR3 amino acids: CASSFRTPYNSPLHF. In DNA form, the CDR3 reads TGTGCCAGCAGCTTTAGGACACCTTATAATTCACCCCTCCACTTT. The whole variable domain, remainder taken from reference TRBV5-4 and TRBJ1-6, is ETGVTQSPTHLIKTRGQQVTLRCSSQSGHNTVSWYQQALGQGPQFIFQYYREEENGRGNFPPRFSGLQFPNYSSELNVNALELDDSALYLCASSFRTPYNSPLHFGNGTRLTVT.

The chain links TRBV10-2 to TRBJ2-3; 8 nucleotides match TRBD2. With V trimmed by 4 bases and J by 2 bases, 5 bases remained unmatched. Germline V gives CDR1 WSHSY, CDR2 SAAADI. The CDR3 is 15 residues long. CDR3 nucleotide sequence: TGCGCCAGCAGTGGGGAGCGGGGGCTCACAGATACGCAGTATTTT. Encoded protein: CASSGERGLTDTQYF.

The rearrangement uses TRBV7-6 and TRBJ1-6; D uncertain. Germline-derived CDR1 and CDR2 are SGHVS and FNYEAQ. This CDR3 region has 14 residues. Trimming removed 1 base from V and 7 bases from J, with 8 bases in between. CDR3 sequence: CASSLGTRNSPLHF. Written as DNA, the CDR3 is TGTGCCAGCAGCTTAGGAACTAGAAATTCACCCCTCCACTTT.

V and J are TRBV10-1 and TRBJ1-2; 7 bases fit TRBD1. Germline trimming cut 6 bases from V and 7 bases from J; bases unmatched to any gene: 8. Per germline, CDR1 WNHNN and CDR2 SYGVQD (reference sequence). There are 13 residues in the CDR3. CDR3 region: CASRCSPGGGYTF. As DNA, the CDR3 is TGCGCCAGCAGATGCTCCCCAGGGGGTGGCTACACCTTC.

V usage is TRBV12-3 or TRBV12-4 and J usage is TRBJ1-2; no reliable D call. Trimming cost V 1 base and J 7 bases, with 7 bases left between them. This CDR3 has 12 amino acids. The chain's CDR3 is CASSLDRSGYTF. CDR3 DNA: TGTGCCAGCAGTTTAGATCGGAGTGGCTACACCTTC.

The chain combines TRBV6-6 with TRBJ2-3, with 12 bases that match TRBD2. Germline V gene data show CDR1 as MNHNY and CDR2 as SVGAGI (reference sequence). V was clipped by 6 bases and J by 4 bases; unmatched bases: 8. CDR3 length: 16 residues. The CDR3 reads CASRESSGGAADTQYF. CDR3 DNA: TGTGCCAGCAGAGAGTCTAGCGGGGGGGCTGCAGATACGCAGTATTTT.

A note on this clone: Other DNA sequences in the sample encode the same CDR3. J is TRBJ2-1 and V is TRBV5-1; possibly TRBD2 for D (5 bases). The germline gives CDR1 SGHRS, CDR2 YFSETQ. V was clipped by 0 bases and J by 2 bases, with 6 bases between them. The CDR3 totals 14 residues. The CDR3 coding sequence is TGCGCCAGCAGCTTGGCCGGGACCTACAATGAGCAGTTCTTC. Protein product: CASSLAGTYNEQFF.

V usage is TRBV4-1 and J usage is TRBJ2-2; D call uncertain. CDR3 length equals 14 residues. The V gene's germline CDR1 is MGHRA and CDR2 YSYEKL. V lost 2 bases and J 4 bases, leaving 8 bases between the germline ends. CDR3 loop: CASSQSASTGELFF. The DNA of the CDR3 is TGCGCCAGCAGCCAATCTGCGTCCACCGGGGAGCTGTTTTTT.

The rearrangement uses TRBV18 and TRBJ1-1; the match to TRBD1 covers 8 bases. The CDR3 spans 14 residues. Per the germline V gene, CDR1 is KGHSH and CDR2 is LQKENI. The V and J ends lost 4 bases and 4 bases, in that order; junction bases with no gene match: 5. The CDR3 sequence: CASSRQGPGTEAFF. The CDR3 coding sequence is TGTGCCAGCTCACGACAGGGGCCGGGCACTGAAGCTTTCTTT. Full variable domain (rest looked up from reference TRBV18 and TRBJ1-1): NAGVMQNPRHLVRRRGQEARLRCSPMKGHSHVYWYRQLPEEGLKFMVYLQKENIIDESGMPKERFSAEFPKEGPSILRIQQVVRGDSAAYFCASSRQGPGTEAFFGQGTRLTVV.

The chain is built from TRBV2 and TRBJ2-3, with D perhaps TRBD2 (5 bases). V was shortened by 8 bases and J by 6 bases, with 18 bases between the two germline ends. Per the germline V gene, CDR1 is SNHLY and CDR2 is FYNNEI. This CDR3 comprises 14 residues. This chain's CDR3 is CASSSREWVDTQYF. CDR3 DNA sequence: TGTGCCAGCTCCTCGAGGGAGTGGGTGGATACGCAGTATTTT. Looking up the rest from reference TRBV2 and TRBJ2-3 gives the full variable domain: EPEVTQTPSHQVTQMGQEVILRCVPISNHLYFYWYRQILGQKVEFLVSFYNNEISEKSEIFDDQFSVERPDGSNFTLKIRSTKLEDSAMYFCASSSREWVDTQYFGPGTRLTVL.

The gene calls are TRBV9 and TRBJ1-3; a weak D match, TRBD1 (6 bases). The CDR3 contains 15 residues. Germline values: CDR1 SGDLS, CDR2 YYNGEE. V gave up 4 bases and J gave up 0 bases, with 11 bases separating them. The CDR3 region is CASSRGGSSGNTIYF. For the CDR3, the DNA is TGTGCCAGCAGCAGAGGGGGAAGCTCTGGAAACACCATATATTTT.

The CDR3 DNA follows: TGTGCCACCAGTGAGACAGGGCGGGATGGCTACACCTTC. Encoded protein: CATSETGRDGYTF. This chain joins TRBV24-1 and TRBJ1-2; 7 bases map to TRBD1. V was pared by 4 bases and J by 6 bases, with 4 bases of the junction left unmatched. CDR1 and CDR2 from the germline V gene are KGHDR and SFDVKD. The CDR3 loop spans 13 amino acids.

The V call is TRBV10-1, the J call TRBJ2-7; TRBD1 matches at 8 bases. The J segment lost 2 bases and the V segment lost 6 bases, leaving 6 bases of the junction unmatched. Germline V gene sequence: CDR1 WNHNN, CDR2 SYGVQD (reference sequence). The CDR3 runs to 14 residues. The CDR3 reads CASREGTGTYEQYF. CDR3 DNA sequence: TGCGCCAGCAGAGAGGGGACAGGAACCTACGAGCAGTACTTC.

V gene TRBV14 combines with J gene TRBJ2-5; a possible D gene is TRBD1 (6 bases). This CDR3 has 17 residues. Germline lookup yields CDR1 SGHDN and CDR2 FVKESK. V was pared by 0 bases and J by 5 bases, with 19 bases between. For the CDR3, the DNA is TGTGCCAGCAGCCAAGACGTCTTCCAGGGGCCACGGGAGACCCAGTACTTC. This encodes CASSQDVFQGPRETQYF.

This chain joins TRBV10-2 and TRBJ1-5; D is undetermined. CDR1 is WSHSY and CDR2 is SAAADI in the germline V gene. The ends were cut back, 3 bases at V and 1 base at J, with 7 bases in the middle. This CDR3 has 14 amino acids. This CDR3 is CASSDLRSNQPQHF. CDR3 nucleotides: TGCGCCAGCAGTGATCTCAGGAGCAATCAGCCCCAGCATTTT.